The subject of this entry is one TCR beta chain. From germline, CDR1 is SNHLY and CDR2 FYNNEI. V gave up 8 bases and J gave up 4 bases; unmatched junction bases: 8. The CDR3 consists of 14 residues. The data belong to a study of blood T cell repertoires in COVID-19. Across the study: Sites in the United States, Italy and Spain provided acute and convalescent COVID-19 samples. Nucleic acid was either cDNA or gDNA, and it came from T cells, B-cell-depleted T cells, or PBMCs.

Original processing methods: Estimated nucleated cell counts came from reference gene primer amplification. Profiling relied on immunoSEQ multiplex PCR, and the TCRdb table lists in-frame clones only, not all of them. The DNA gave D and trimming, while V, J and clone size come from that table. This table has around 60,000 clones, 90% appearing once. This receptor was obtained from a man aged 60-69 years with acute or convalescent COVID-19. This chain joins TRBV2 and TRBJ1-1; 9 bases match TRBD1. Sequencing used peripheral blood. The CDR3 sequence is CASHRDRVGTEAFF. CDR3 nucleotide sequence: TGTGCCAGCCACCGGGACAGGGTGGGCACTGAAGCTTTCTTT.